This TCR beta chain was obtained from a study of CD8 T cells in ankylosing spondylitis. Study findings and constraints: In ankylosing spondylitis blood, a motif of several highly homologous TCR beta variants appeared characteristic. Clones linked with disease were CD8+ and fairly uncommon in the peripheral blood.

V was trimmed by 2 bases and J by 3 bases, leaving 10 bases between them. CDR3 size: 14 residues. This clonotype was counted many times. Its specificity is not known. As the method for making TCR beta libraries, quantitative 5'-RACE with molecular barcodes was used. TCRdb fed the 5' RACE reads into MiXCR, producing one record per CDR3 protein. Among 150,000 to 200,000 distinct CDR3 sequences listed, 9.5% to 13% were seen once. This receptor was obtained from a male donor with ankylosing spondylitis or in good health (not recorded which). This chain joins TRBV12-3 or TRBV12-4 and TRBJ1-2; D uncertain. The sequenced material came from blood, either unsorted or a sorted T cell fraction (not recorded which). The CDR3 bases are TGTGCCAGCAGTTTAACCGCAGGAGACTATGGCTACACCTTC. Its translation is CASSLTAGDYGYTF.